Listed below are T cell receptor beta chains from one sample, sequenced in a study of T-cell reconstitution after alpha-beta-depleted transplantation in children. Each CDR3 protein is one row after TCRdb ran MiXCR on the PCR reads. The profile shows some 78,000 distinct CDR3 sequences, roughly 14% of them singletons. The sequences come from PBMCs, mostly from graft donor cells, collected 180 days after TCRalphabeta/CD19-depleted stem cell transplant. The receptor set was obtained from a male patient aged 2-9 years who had a stem cell transplant for acute lymphoblastic leukemia, so the T cells may come from the graft donor. Each CDR3 is given with its conserved first and last residue. A D gene is named only where the DNA matches it firmly. Only some rows state a clone size, as once, few, many or a class for expanded clones.

clone_size: few; v_call: TRBV20-1; j_call: TRBJ1-2; d_call: -; cdr3_aa: CSASRRPTSGYTF; cdr3_nt: TGCAGTGCTAGTCGCAGGCCCACGAGTGGCTACACCTTC
clone_size: -; v_call: TRBV20-1; j_call: TRBJ2-7; d_call: -; cdr3_aa: CSARVRGRSYEQYF; cdr3_nt: TGCAGTGCTAGAGTACGTGGACGCTCCTACGAGCAGTACTTC
clone_size: -; v_call: TRBV12-3/TRBV12-4; j_call: TRBJ2-1; d_call: TRBD2; cdr3_aa: CASSTSRGRDEQFF; cdr3_nt: TGTGCCAGCAGTACCTCACGAGGGAGGGATGAGCAGTTCTTC
clone_size: -; v_call: TRBV7-6; j_call: TRBJ2-2; d_call: TRBD1; cdr3_aa: CASSFTGGSSGELFF; cdr3_nt: TGTGCCAGCAGCTTCACAGGGGGCTCGTCCGGGGAGCTGTTTTTT
clone_size: -; v_call: TRBV10-3; j_call: TRBJ2-7; d_call: -; cdr3_aa: CAISESGSLSYEQYF; cdr3_nt: TGTGCCATCAGTGAGTCGGGGAGTCTCTCCTACGAGCAGTACTTC
clone_size: few; v_call: TRBV6-1; j_call: TRBJ2-7; d_call: TRBD1; cdr3_aa: CASTGWTGRREEQYF; cdr3_nt: TGTGCCAGCACCGGGTGGACAGGGCGCCGCGAAGAGCAGTACTTC
clone_size: few; v_call: TRBV5-5; j_call: TRBJ2-7; d_call: TRBD1; cdr3_aa: CASSLQGAIYEQYF; cdr3_nt: TGTGCCAGCAGCTTACAGGGGGCGATTTACGAGCAGTACTTC
clone_size: many; v_call: TRBV5-6; j_call: TRBJ1-1; d_call: -; cdr3_aa: CASSYRSTANTEAFF; cdr3_nt: TGTGCCAGCAGCTATAGATCGACCGCTAACACTGAAGCTTTCTTT
clone_size: -; v_call: TRBV20-1; j_call: TRBJ2-3; d_call: -; cdr3_aa: CSARGAPGGSTDTQYF; cdr3_nt: TGCAGTGCTAGAGGGGCCCCTGGCGGCAGCACAGATACGCAGTATTTT
clone_size: many; v_call: TRBV10-3; j_call: TRBJ2-7; d_call: -; cdr3_aa: CATTGSYEQYF; cdr3_nt: TGTGCCACGACAGGCTCCTACGAGCAGTACTTC
clone_size: many; v_call: TRBV5-1; j_call: TRBJ2-2; d_call: TRBD2; cdr3_aa: CASSLERLAGGELFF; cdr3_nt: TGCGCCAGCAGCTTGGAGCGACTAGCGGGCGGGGAGCTGTTTTTT
clone_size: -; v_call: TRBV5-1; j_call: TRBJ2-1; d_call: TRBD1; cdr3_aa: CASSFRDRVSREQFF; cdr3_nt: TGCGCCAGCAGCTTTAGGGACAGGGTCTCTCGTGAGCAGTTCTTC
clone_size: few; v_call: TRBV5-1; j_call: TRBJ1-2; d_call: TRBD1; cdr3_aa: CASSPDRGDYGYTF; cdr3_nt: TGCGCCAGCAGCCCAGACAGGGGAGACTATGGCTACACCTTC
clone_size: few; v_call: TRBV29-1; j_call: TRBJ1-2; d_call: -; cdr3_aa: CSVENAYGYTF; cdr3_nt: TGCAGCGTTGAAAACGCCTATGGCTACACCTTC